Listed here are 29 T cell receptor beta chains from one sample, sequenced in a study of tumor-infiltrating lymphocytes in primary liver carcinoma. From approximately 450 ng total RNA, TCR beta cDNA was generated with a primer in the constant region. Libraries covering TCR beta were generated through three nested multiplex PCR rounds (using a slightly modified ARM-PCR). The opening two PCR rounds, 10 cycles each, paired TRBV1-TRBV30 forward primers with a C-beta reverse primer. One entry per CDR3 protein, called by TCRdb with MiXCR from the multiplex PCR reads. The data contain hundreds of thousands of distinct CDR3 sequences, 55% to 65% of them singletons. Germline DNA was extracted too, while blood RNA derived from unsorted whole blood. The sequenced material came from peripheral blood. These receptor sequences come from a man in his forties with primary liver carcinoma and hepatitis B virus infection.

Details on this clonotype: One base away lies a much larger clone, so this may be a sequencing read error. The V call is TRBV12-3 or TRBV12-4, the J call TRBJ1-4; D ambiguous. The V and J ends lost 3 bases and 13 bases respectively, with 9 bases between them. The CDR3 runs to 11 residues. The CDR3 spells CASSLDWTLFF. The CDR3 DNA reads as TGTGCCAGCAGTTTGGATTGGACACTGTTTTTT.

As concerns this clonotype: One junction end disagrees with the germline gene, perhaps due to a read error. The rearrangement links TRBV12-3 or TRBV12-4 to TRBJ1-5, with D hard to call. The CDR3 extends over 13 amino acids. CDR3 sequence: CTSTETPNQPQHF. The CDR3 DNA is TGTACCAGCACCGAGACACCCAATCAGCCCCAGCATTTT.

As to this clonotype: This may be a read error, as it is one base from a much larger clone. The genes are TRBV6-2 or TRBV6-3 and TRBJ2-4, with D possibly TRBD2 on 6 matching bases. Germline CDR1 MNHEY, CDR2 SVGEGT. This CDR3 spans 17 amino acids. The V end lost 0 bases, the J end lost 2 bases, and 14 bases lay between the germline ends. CDR3 sequence: CASSYSVTGVPKNIQYF. The CDR3 bases are TGTGCCAGCAGTTACTCGGTCACGGGAGTGCCCAAAAACATTCAGTACTTC.

The chain links TRBV11-2 to TRBJ1-6, with TRBD1 as a possible D gene (6 bases). Deletions cut 5 bases from V and 9 bases from J, with 14 bases between. Germline V CDR1 and CDR2: SGHAT, FQNNGV. The CDR3 contains 14 residues. DNA of the CDR3: TGTGCCAGCAGCATAAGCGGGGGGCGTTCACCCCTCCACTTT. Its translation: CASSISGGRSPLHF.

V and J are TRBV5-4 and TRBJ2-2, with D perhaps assigned TRBD1 or TRBD2 (5 bases each). V lost 5 bases and J lost 0, with 11 bases in between. The germline CDR1 and CDR2 sequences are SGHNT and YYREEE (reference sequence). The CDR3 runs 15 residues. Written as DNA, the CDR3 is TGTGCCAGCAGTAGGGACGGCGCGAACACCGGGGAGCTGTTTTTT. This translates into CASSRDGANTGELFF.

In the case of this clonotype: A much larger clonotype is one base distant, so this may be a read error. The chain joins TRBV6-2 or TRBV6-3 to TRBJ2-7; D unresolved. CDR1 is MNHEY, CDR2 SVGEGT, per germline. The ends were cut back, 5 bases at V and 6 bases at J, with 14 bases in the middle. CDR3 length equals 13 residues. The CDR3 loop is CASSPGVLGEQYF. The CDR3 DNA follows: TGTGCCAGCAGTCCCGGAGTCCTCGGCGAGCAGTACTTC.

In regard to this clonotype: A single base separates this from a much larger clone, so it may be a read error. The rearrangement links TRBV5-6 to TRBJ2-6, with D possibly matching TRBD1 (5 bases). This CDR3 is 15 amino acids long. The V gene's germline CDR1 is SGHDT and CDR2 YYEEEE. The CDR3 bases are TGTGCCAGCAGCTTGGAGGGTACTGGGGCCAACGTCCCGACTTTC. Translated: CASSLEGTGANVPTF. Variable domain in full (rest from reference TRBV5-6 and TRBJ2-6): DAGVTQSPTHLIKTRGQQVTLRCSPKSGHDTVSWYQQALGQGPQFIFQYYEEEERQRGNFPDRFSGHQFPNYSSELNVNALLLGDSALYLCASSLEGTGANVPTFGAGSRLTVL.

Concerning this clonotype itself: This CDR3 fails to terminate in the conserved phenylalanine or tryptophan, so it likely reflects a read error. V gene TRBV25-1 combines with J gene TRBJ2-2; weak D call: TRBD2 (5 bases). The CDR3 loop spans 15 amino acids. CDR1 and CDR2 (germline): MGHDK, SYGVNS. Trimming pared 9 bases from V and 1 base from J, leaving 15 bases between. The CDR3 bases are TGTGCCAGTTCAAGTAGCGTACTGAACACCGGGGAGCTGTTTTAT. Protein: CASSSSVLNTGELFY.

The rearrangement uses TRBV30 and TRBJ1-2, with 9 bases that match TRBD1. The ends lost 0 bases at V and 7 bases at J; junction bases unmatched: 6. Germline V gene lookup returns CDR1 GTSNPN and CDR2 SVGIG (reference sequence). There are 14 residues in the CDR3. The CDR3 DNA reads as TGTGCCTGGAGTGTACGGGGACAGGGTGGTGGCTACACCTTC. This encodes CAWSVRGQGGGYTF.

Comment on this clonotype: A much more abundant neighbour one base away suggests this may be a read error. V is TRBV6-1 and J is TRBJ2-3; the D gene could be TRBD1 or TRBD2 (5 bases each). Germline loops: CDR1 MNHNS, CDR2 SASEGT. This CDR3 contains 15 residues. The CDR3 region is CTSSPTGPSTDTQYF. The CDR3 region has the DNA TGTACCAGCAGTCCCACGGGACCTAGCACAGATACGCAGTATTTT.

The CDR3 sequence: CASGSHSYGYTF. The CDR3 DNA is TGTGCCAGCGGCAGTCACTCCTATGGCTACACCTTC. The chain joins TRBV2 to TRBJ1-2; D is uncertain. The V gene's germline CDR1 is SNHLY and CDR2 FYNNEI. Deletions cut 8 bases from V and 4 bases from J, with 11 bases between. There are 12 residues in the CDR3. The full variable domain, its missing parts supplied by reference TRBV2 and TRBJ1-2, is EPEVTQTPSHQVTQMGQEVILRCVPISNHLYFYWYRQILGQKVEFLVSFYNNEISEKSEIFDDQFSVERPDGSNFTLKIRSTKLEDSAMYFCASGSHSYGYTFGSGTRLTVV.

This clonotype was recorded many times. This chain's CDR3 is CASSPGPGFSFNEQFF. DNA for the CDR3: TGTGCCAGCAGTCCCGGTCCGGGATTCTCGTTCAATGAGCAGTTCTTC. The chain recombines TRBV12-3 or TRBV12-4 with TRBJ2-1, with D perhaps TRBD2 (5 bases). This CDR3 has 16 amino acids. Trimming stripped 5 bases from V and 6 bases from J, with 20 bases between.

Concerning this clonotype: This may arise from a read error, as a much more abundant clone is one base away. The rearrangement uses TRBV29-1 and TRBJ1-1, with D maybe TRBD1 (5 bases). The CDR3 has 12 amino acids. Germline CDR1 SQVTM, CDR2 ANQGSEA. The CDR3 is CSLEGDRTEAFF. CDR3 bases: TGCAGCCTTGAAGGGGACCGGACTGAAGCTTTCTTT.

Note on this clonotype: It may be a read error: a sequence one base away is much more abundant. The genes are TRBV6-5 and TRBJ2-2; TRBD1 or TRBD2 may be the D gene (5 bases each). The V gene's germline CDR1 is MNHEY and CDR2 SVGAGI. Deletions cut 8 bases from V and 4 bases from J, with 11 bases between. The CDR3 spans 13 residues. Here the CDR3 reads CASFGGTTGELFF. CDR3 sequence (DNA): TGTGCCAGCTTTGGGGGTACCACCGGGGAGCTGTTTTTT.

The genes are TRBV11-1 and TRBJ1-2, with D unclear. The germline CDR1 and CDR2 sequences are SGHAT and FQDESV (reference sequence). Trimming stripped 6 bases from V and 6 bases from J, with 14 bases between. This CDR3 contains 13 residues. CDR3 sequence: CASRLDGRDGYTF. In DNA form, the CDR3 reads TGTGCCAGCAGGTTGGACGGTCGAGATGGCTACACCTTC.

Comments on this clonotype: One junction end does not reproduce the germline sequence, and a read error may be involved. The chain joins TRBV11-2 to TRBJ2-7; tentatively, D is TRBD2 (7 bases). From germline, CDR1 is SGHAT and CDR2 FQNNGV. The CDR3 is made up of 15 amino acids. CDR3 in amino acids: CASNLLAGGLYEQYF. Written as DNA, the CDR3 is TGTGCCAGCAACTTACTTGCCGGGGGGCTATACGAGCAGTACTTC.

V and J are TRBV4-2 and TRBJ2-7, with 16 bases aligning to TRBD2. V was clipped by 1 base and J by 5 bases; unmatched bases: 2. Germline CDR1 reads LGHNA; CDR2 reads YNFKEQ. This CDR3 is 16 amino acids long. As DNA, the CDR3 is TGTGCCAGCAGCCAAGCAGGGACTAGCGGGGGGGACGAGCAGTACTTC. Amino acids: CASSQAGTSGGDEQYF.

V usage is TRBV21-1 and J usage is TRBJ2-3; the listed D gene, TRBD2, was not tested against the DNA. TRBV21-1 is a documented pseudogene. This CDR3 spans 18 amino acids. This CDR3 is CASSHSGGRALGTDTQYF. The CDR3 DNA reads as TGTGCCAGCAGTCATTCGGGAGGGAGGGCCCTCGGCACAGATACGCAGTATTTT.

The chain links TRBV5-1 to TRBJ2-2, with D perhaps assigned TRBD1 or TRBD2 (5 bases each). V lost 4 bases to trimming and J lost 7 bases, with 17 bases between them. CDR3 size: 15 residues. Germline-derived CDR1 and CDR2 are SGHRS and YFSETQ. The chain's CDR3 is CASSPLPGLGGELFF. As DNA, the CDR3 is TGCGCCAGCAGCCCCCTACCGGGGCTTGGCGGGGAGCTGTTTTTT.

Concerning this clonotype itself: As the CDR3 is not closed by the conserved phenylalanine or tryptophan, this likely results from a read error. The chain employs TRBV11-1 and TRBJ2-1; 9 bases are a match to TRBD2. This CDR3 spans 16 amino acids. Looked up from germline, CDR1 is SGHAT and CDR2 is FQDESV (reference sequence). V lost 8 bases and J lost 6; bases outside the gene matches: 14. CDR3 nucleotides: TGTGCCAGCGGCTCCTCCGGGACTAGCCAGGTCAATGAGCAGTTCTTA. This sequence encodes CASGSSGTSQVNEQFL.

Comments on this clonotype: A clone one base away is much larger, so this may be a read error. The chain couples TRBV5-6 to TRBJ2-1; 13 bases agree with TRBD2. Looked up from germline, CDR1 is SGHDT and CDR2 is YYEEEE. The CDR3 is made up of 16 amino acids. CDR3 amino acids: CASSSLRLAGGNEHFF. DNA for the CDR3: TGTGCCAGCAGTTCGCTTCGACTAGCGGGAGGTAATGAGCATTTCTTC.

This clonotype showed up just once. At one end the junction does not follow the germline gene, possibly because of a read error. The chain couples TRBV30 to TRBJ1-2; no reliable D call. Per the germline V gene, CDR1 is GTSNPN and CDR2 is SVGIG (reference sequence). The CDR3 spans 14 residues. The CDR3 is CAWSGTPQFYVYTF. The CDR3 DNA is TGTGCCTGGAGTGGAACCCCCCAATTCTATGTCTACACCTTC.

With regard to this clonotype: A much larger clone lies one base from this, so it may be a read error. The genes are TRBV6-5 and TRBJ1-6; D remains unclear. There are 15 residues in the CDR3. Trimming removed 5 bases from V and 11 bases from J, with 19 bases in between. Germline CDR1 reads MNHEY; CDR2 reads SVGAGI. In DNA form, the CDR3 reads TGTGCCAGCAGTAAACTTGGACCATCCGATCCACCCCTCCACTTT. Protein: CASSKLGPSDPPLHF.

Details on this clonotype: The CDR3 ends on some other residue instead of the conserved phenylalanine or tryptophan, so this is likely a read error. This chain links TRBV11-2 with TRBJ2-1; TRBD2 is a possible D gene (5 bases). The V and J ends lost 5 bases and 8 bases respectively, with 25 bases between them. The CDR3 contains 17 residues. Germline V gene lookup returns CDR1 SGHAT and CDR2 FQNNGV. CDR3 DNA sequence: TGTGCCAGCAGCCATCCCGGAGGCAAGTCCTTTTCAGATGAGCAGTTCATC. Protein: CASSHPGGKSFSDEQFI.

This clonotype was seen a single time. Compared with germline, one end of the junction differs, possibly owing to a read error. The chain has TRBV11-1 and TRBJ2-3; 7 nucleotides line up with TRBD2. In germline, CDR1 is SGHAT, CDR2 FQDESV (reference sequence). The CDR3 sequence is 15 residues long. The CDR3 is CASSLASGIIDTQYF. In DNA form, the CDR3 reads TGTGCCAGTAGCTTAGCCAGCGGGATAATAGATACGCAGTATTTT.

A remark on this clonotype: This could be a read error, since a much larger clone is one nucleotide away. The chain combines TRBV12-3 or TRBV12-4 with TRBJ1-1; D possibly corresponds to TRBD1 (5 bases). The ends were cut back, 8 bases at V and 2 bases at J, with 21 bases in the middle. The CDR3 is made up of 16 amino acids. The CDR3 DNA reads TGTGCCAGCTCCCGACCGGGACGGCTAATAAACACTGAAGCTTTCTTT. It codes for CASSRPGRLINTEAFF.

Turning to this clonotype: A much more abundant neighbour one base away suggests this may be a read error. V and J are TRBV6-2 or TRBV6-3 and TRBJ2-7, with D possibly being TRBD1 or TRBD2 (5 bases each). The germline gives CDR1 MNHEY, CDR2 SVGEGT. The length of the CDR3 is 15 residues. Trimming pared 6 bases from V and 0 bases from J, leaving 15 bases between. CDR3 loop: CASSLGVRDSYEQYF. The CDR3 region has the DNA TGTGCCAGCAGCCTAGGGGTACGGGACTCCTACGAGCAGTACTTC.

A remark on this clonotype: A much larger clone sits a single nucleotide away, making a read error possible. The gene calls are TRBV4-2 and TRBJ1-4; D gene uncertain. Germline V gene sequence: CDR1 LGHNA, CDR2 YNFKEQ. The CDR3 spans 15 residues. The CDR3 bases are TGTGCCAGCAACCAAAACCCGGGCCGGGGTGAAAAACTGTTTTTT. It specifies CASNQNPGRGEKLFF.

The table lists this clonotype with many counts. V and J are TRBV14 and TRBJ1-1, with D unclear. CDR1 is SGHDN and CDR2 is FVKESK in the germline V gene. This CDR3 comprises 14 residues. Trimming removed 4 bases from V and 1 base from J, with 10 bases in between. In DNA, the CDR3 is TGTGCCAGCAGCCTAGGGATATCGAACACTGAAGCTTTCTTT. It yields the protein CASSLGISNTEAFF.